A single sample gave rise to the 31 T cell receptor beta chains below, sequenced in a study of T cell repertoires in cytomegalovirus infection. TCRdb fed the reads into MiXCR, producing one record per CDR3 protein. The top ten hold approximately 48% of the sample, which has 80,000 or so distinct CDR3 sequences, more than 20% seen once. Their cognate antigens are unknown. The sample consisted of CD8+ T cells from cultured PBMCs, taken from culture after CMV antigen stimulation. The receptor set was obtained from a human donor in good health (CMV status not recorded). Some clones in this sample may be carry-over from other donors' samples.

This chain connects TRBV7-2 to TRBJ2-7; either TRBD1 or TRBD2 may supply D (6 bases each). V was trimmed by 2 bases and J by 2 bases, leaving 16 bases between them. Germline loops: CDR1 SGHTA, CDR2 FQGNSA. The CDR3 is made up of 16 amino acids. CDR3 DNA: TGTGCCAGCAGCTTAAGAGGGGGGATTGCCCCCTACGAGCAGTACTTC. Protein: CASSLRGGIAPYEQYF.

This clonotype has at least ten counts. The chain recombines TRBV9 with TRBJ2-7; D gene uncertain. The CDR3 is 14 amino acids. V lost 4 bases and J 3 bases, leaving 14 bases between the germline ends. Germline V gene data show CDR1 as SGDLS and CDR2 as YYNGEE. CDR3: CASSPDGRSYEQYF. The CDR3 DNA follows: TGTGCCAGCAGCCCGGACGGCAGAAGCTACGAGCAGTACTTC.

This clonotype was observed a handful of times. This chain joins TRBV27 and TRBJ2-1, with 15 bases fitting TRBD2. V was clipped by 6 bases and J by 6 bases; unmatched bases: 12. The CDR3 has 18 residues. Germline-derived CDR1 and CDR2 are MNHEY and SMNVEV (reference sequence). CDR3 nucleotides: TGTGCCAGCAGCCTGGGACTAGCGGGAGGACCGCGGTCCAATGAGCAGTTCTTC. It encodes CASSLGLAGGPRSNEQFF.

This clonotype was seen many times. The rearrangement joins TRBV12-3 or TRBV12-4 to TRBJ2-7; no reliable D call. The CDR3 totals 14 residues. The V and J ends lost 5 bases and 3 bases respectively, with 14 bases between them. In DNA form, the CDR3 reads TGTGCCAGCAGTGCCACCCTAGGAAGCTACGAGCAGTACTTC. Its translation: CASSATLGSYEQYF.

This clonotype was recorded a few times. The chain has TRBV4-3 and TRBJ2-3, with 8 bases fitting TRBD2. CDR1 and CDR2 (germline): LGHNA, YSLEER. Unmatched junction bases numbered 14, after V lost 0 bases and J lost 6 bases. The CDR3 totals 18 residues. CDR3 in DNA: TGCGCCAGCAGCCAAGATCTTATGCGGGAGGAGGTTTGGGATACGCAGTATTTT. Translating gives CASSQDLMREEVWDTQYF.

A few counts support this clonotype. The chain is built from TRBV15 and TRBJ1-2; tentative D call: TRBD1 (6 bases). V was trimmed by 3 bases and J by 5 bases, leaving 13 bases between them. This CDR3 has 14 residues. Germline loops: CDR1 LNHNV, CDR2 YYDKDF (reference sequence). In nucleotides, the CDR3 is TGTGCCACCAGCAGCCTTACTACAGGGTATGGCTACACCTTC. Its translation: CATSSLTTGYGYTF.

This clonotype was picked up a small number of times. This sequence joins TRBV4-3 and TRBJ2-7; D possibly uses TRBD1 or TRBD2 (7 bases each). Germline CDR1 and CDR2: LGHNA and YSLEER. The V end was cut by 0 bases, the J end by 4 bases, with 19 bases between. The CDR3 loop spans 17 amino acids. The DNA of the CDR3 is TGCGCCAGCAGCCAAGATTTGGGGGGAGGGGGCGGTTACGAGCAGTACTTC. Its protein product is CASSQDLGGGGGYEQYF.

At least ten counts were recorded for this clonotype. For the CDR3, the DNA is TGTGCCAGCAGCTTAGAGGCAGGGACTGCAACTAATGAAAAACTGTTTTTT. Amino acids: CASSLEAGTATNEKLFF. The rearrangement joins TRBV7-8 to TRBJ1-4, with TRBD1 as a possible D gene (5 bases). Trimming removed 1 base from V and 0 bases from J, with 12 bases in between. Germline V gene data show CDR1 as SGHVS and CDR2 as FQNEAQ. The CDR3 consists of 17 residues.

This clonotype has a count of ten or more. V usage is TRBV19 and J usage is TRBJ1-1; D unclear. The V gene lost 6 bases and the J gene lost 8 bases, with 7 bases spanning the gap. This CDR3 has 10 amino acids. Germline V gives CDR1 LNHDA, CDR2 SQIVND (reference sequence). CDR3 in DNA: TGTGCCAGTAGCCGCGGAGAAGCTTTCTTT. Translating gives CASSRGEAFF. Supplemented by reference TRBV19 and TRBJ1-1, the full variable domain reads DGGITQSPKYLFRKEGQNVTLSCEQNLNHDAMYWYRQDPGQGLRLIYYSQIVNDFQKGDIAEGYSVSREKKESFPLTVTSAQKNPTAFYLCASSRGEAFFGQGTRLTVV.

This clonotype has just a few counts. The rearrangement links TRBV7-2 to TRBJ2-1; 10 bases fit TRBD2. V lost 2 bases to trimming and J lost 4 bases; unmatched junction nucleotides: 17. Germline-derived CDR1 and CDR2 are SGHTA and FQGNSA. The CDR3 extends over 20 amino acids. In nucleotides, the CDR3 is TGTGCCAGCAGCTTAAACTTTCCCGTTCCGGGACTAGCGACTTACAATGAGCAGTTCTTC. Protein sequence: CASSLNFPVPGLATYNEQFF.

This clonotype has just a few counts. The V and J genes are TRBV27 and TRBJ1-2; D not certain. Germline V CDR1 and CDR2: MNHEY, SMNVEV (reference sequence). This CDR3 region has 12 residues. V lost 5 bases and J lost 4, with 8 bases in between. CDR3 coding DNA: TGTGCCAGCAGTCACCCTATCTATGGCTACACCTTC. Protein sequence: CASSHPIYGYTF.

Many counts were recorded for this clonotype. The CDR3 loop reads CASSAEDTIYF. In DNA, the CDR3 is TGTGCCAGCAGCGCTGAAGACACCATATATTTT. This chain joins TRBV7-2 and TRBJ1-3; D gene unclear. Trimming stripped 5 bases from V and 8 bases from J, with 7 bases between. The CDR3 runs 11 residues. In germline, CDR1 is SGHTA, CDR2 FQGNSA.

The rearrangement joins TRBV12-5 to TRBJ1-4; D gene ambiguous. The germline gives CDR1 LGHNT, CDR2 FRNRAP. This CDR3 has 13 residues. Between the trimmed V and J ends, which lost 1 base and 7 bases, there was a span of 7 bases. The CDR3: CASGLGSVEKLFF. DNA of the CDR3: TGTGCTAGTGGTTTGGGGAGCGTTGAAAAACTGTTTTTT.

The chain has TRBV3-1 and TRBJ1-2, with TRBD1 matching over 8 bases. The CDR3 loop spans 15 amino acids. Per germline, CDR1 LGHDT and CDR2 YNNKEL (reference sequence). V shed 0 bases, J shed 4 bases, and the junction held 4 bases outside the gene matches. CDR3 coding DNA: TGTGCCAGCAGCCAAGAGGGACAGGAGATCTATGGCTACACCTTC. Translation gives CASSQEGQEIYGYTF.

There are many counts of this clonotype. The chain employs TRBV11-1 and TRBJ2-5, with 13 bases identical to TRBD2. Germline loops: CDR1 SGHAT, CDR2 FQDESV (reference sequence). J was trimmed by 2 bases and V by 4 bases; bases with no gene match: 4. This CDR3 is built from 16 residues. The CDR3 nucleotides read TGTGCCAGCAGCTACGGACTAGCGGGGGTACAAGAGACCCAGTACTTC. Its protein is CASSYGLAGVQETQYF.

This clonotype was detected a few times. The chain joins TRBV6-4 to TRBJ2-2; D is possibly TRBD1 or TRBD2 (5 bases each). Trimming removed 3 bases from V and 3 bases from J, with 14 bases in between. The CDR3 spans 16 residues. The germline V gene encodes CDR1 MRHNA and CDR2 SNTAGT. The CDR3: CASSEEGQGYTGELFF. DNA for the CDR3: TGTGCCAGCAGTGAAGAGGGCCAGGGATACACCGGGGAGCTGTTTTTT.

This chain joins TRBV11-2 and TRBJ1-5; perhaps TRBD1 as D (6 bases). CDR3 length equals 13 residues. CDR1 and CDR2 (germline): SGHAT, FQNNGV. Trimming pared 8 bases from V and 5 bases from J, leaving 13 bases between. CDR3 sequence: CASGTGYDQPQHF. CDR3 DNA sequence: TGTGCCAGCGGCACAGGGTATGATCAGCCCCAGCATTTT.

The genes are TRBV4-1 and TRBJ2-7; a possible D gene is TRBD2 (5 bases). Germline CDR1 and CDR2: MGHRA and YSYEKL. V lost 3 bases to trimming and J lost 3 bases, with 12 bases between them. The CDR3 spans 14 residues. The CDR3 nucleotides read TGCGCCAGCAGCCAGGTGGTGGAGGACTACGAGCAGTACTTC. This translates into CASSQVVEDYEQYF.

This clonotype showed up just a few times. The rearrangement uses TRBV7-8 and TRBJ1-2; maybe TRBD1 (6 bases). CDR3 length: 16 amino acids. The ends were cut back, 3 bases at V and 0 bases at J, with 14 bases in the middle. CDR1 SGHVS and CDR2 FQNEAQ come from the germline V gene. CDR3 DNA sequence: TGTGCCAGCAGCTTTGAGGGGGATCCGGCTAACTATGGCTACACCTTC. Translation: CASSFEGDPANYGYTF.

This clonotype was seen only a few times. The chain uses TRBV20-1 and TRBJ1-4; tentatively, D is TRBD1 (5 bases). This CDR3 is built from 13 residues. Trimming removed 6 bases at V and 8 bases at J, with 16 bases between. Germline V gives CDR1 DFQATT, CDR2 SNEGSKA (reference sequence). DNA for the CDR3: TGCAGTGCGAGGACACCCTCGGGGGAAAAACTGTTTTTT. Its translation: CSARTPSGEKLFF.

The chain links TRBV24-1 to TRBJ2-7, with TRBD2 as a possible D gene (6 bases). Germline CDR1 is KGHDR and CDR2 is SFDVKD. This CDR3 spans 14 amino acids. Trimming stripped 3 bases from V and 2 bases from J, with 10 bases between. CDR3 sequence: CATSDGREPYEQYF. In nucleotides, the CDR3 is TGTGCCACCAGTGATGGACGGGAGCCCTACGAGCAGTACTTC.

The V call is TRBV6-6, the J call TRBJ1-2; D is perhaps TRBD1 (6 bases). This CDR3 is 11 amino acids long. Germline-derived CDR1 and CDR2 are MNHNY and SVGAGI (reference sequence). V lost 4 bases to trimming and J lost 6 bases, with 6 bases between them. CDR3 nucleotide sequence: TGTGCCAGCAGTTCAGGGGATGGCTACACCTTC. It specifies CASSSGDGYTF.

The rearrangement links TRBV19 to TRBJ2-1; TRBD2 is a possible D gene (6 bases). CDR1 is LNHDA and CDR2 is SQIVND in the germline V gene (reference sequence). The CDR3 consists of 17 residues. Between the trimmed V and J ends, which lost 5 bases and 4 bases, there was a span of 21 bases. CDR3 coding DNA: TGTGCCAGTAGTTCCGTCTCGGGACTTGGGGGATACAATGAGCAGTTCTTC. This gives the protein CASSSVSGLGGYNEQFF.

This clonotype has more than one count but fewer than ten. This sequence joins TRBV4-3 and TRBJ2-2; 10 positions match TRBD2. Germline V gene lookup returns CDR1 LGHNA and CDR2 YSLEER. V gave up 4 bases and J gave up 3 bases; unmatched junction bases: 8. The CDR3 consists of 17 residues. CDR3 in amino acids: CASSLGAGGLDTGELFF. The DNA for the CDR3 is TGCGCCAGCAGCCTGGGAGCGGGGGGGCTCGACACCGGGGAGCTGTTTTTT.

The chain couples TRBV20-1 to TRBJ2-7; 9 bases fit TRBD1. Germline V gene lookup returns CDR1 DFQATT and CDR2 SNEGSKA (reference sequence). The CDR3 length is 12 residues. V lost 7 bases to trimming and J lost 6 bases; unmatched junction nucleotides: 7. The CDR3 nucleotides read TGCAGTGGGAGGGACAGGGTGGCCGAGCAGTACTTC. It specifies CSGRDRVAEQYF.

This clonotype was counted between two and nine times. The rearrangement uses TRBV5-1 and TRBJ1-2; 7 positions agree with TRBD1. This CDR3 region has 17 residues. Germline CDR1 SGHRS, CDR2 YFSETQ. The trim removed 0 bases at V and 4 bases at J, leaving 12 bases unmatched. This CDR3 is CASSLASGRQGLYGYTF. CDR3 nucleotides: TGCGCCAGCAGCTTGGCTTCGGGTCGACAGGGACTCTATGGCTACACCTTC.

The chain is built from TRBV5-6 and TRBJ1-1, with D unclear. V was trimmed by 4 bases and J by 6 bases, leaving 13 bases between them. CDR1 is SGHDT and CDR2 is YYEEEE in the germline V gene. The CDR3 runs 13 residues. The CDR3 sequence: CASSPVEGPEAFF. The DNA for the CDR3 is TGTGCCAGCAGCCCCGTCGAAGGGCCTGAAGCTTTCTTT.

The chain is built from TRBV19 and TRBJ2-1; unclear D gene. Germline CDR1 and CDR2: LNHDA and SQIVND (reference sequence). The CDR3 extends over 12 amino acids. The V end was cut by 5 bases, the J end by 9 bases, with 11 bases between. The CDR3 reads CASSGLWGEQFF. CDR3 coding DNA: TGTGCCAGTAGTGGCCTTTGGGGTGAGCAGTTCTTC. Filled out from reference TRBV19 and TRBJ2-1, the complete variable domain reads DGGITQSPKYLFRKEGQNVTLSCEQNLNHDAMYWYRQDPGQGLRLIYYSQIVNDFQKGDIAEGYSVSREKKESFPLTVTSAQKNPTAFYLCASSGLWGEQFFGPGTRLTVL.

This clonotype occurred many times. This rearrangement joins TRBV27 to TRBJ1-2; D gene ambiguous. Between the trimmed V and J ends, which lost 5 bases and 6 bases, there was a span of 10 bases. Germline V gene sequence: CDR1 MNHEY, CDR2 SMNVEV (reference sequence). This CDR3 spans 12 amino acids. Here the CDR3 reads CASSLSGNGYTF. CDR3 bases: TGTGCCAGCAGTCTTTCGGGGAATGGCTACACCTTC.

Ten or more counts support this clonotype. The CDR3 region has the DNA TGTGCCAGCAGTTACCACAGGGAACTTACCTATGGCTACACCTTC. Its protein product is CASSYHRELTYGYTF. V and J are TRBV6-2 or TRBV6-3 and TRBJ1-2; a weak D match, TRBD1 (6 bases). Germline V CDR1 and CDR2: MNHEY, SVGEGT. V shed 2 bases and J shed 4 bases, with 14 bases lying between them. The CDR3 is made up of 15 amino acids.

In this sample, this clonotype turned up a few times. The CDR3, as DNA: TGCAGCGTTGAACGGGGGGACACTGAAGCTTTCTTT. Amino acids: CSVERGDTEAFF. The chain employs TRBV29-1 and TRBJ1-1; D perhaps matches TRBD1 (5 bases). V was cut by 2 bases and J by 3 bases, with 7 bases left in between. Germline lookup yields CDR1 SQVTM and CDR2 ANQGSEA. The CDR3 is 12 residues long. Full variable domain (rest looked up from reference TRBV29-1 and TRBJ1-1): SAVISQKPSRDICQRGTSLTIQCQVDSQVTMMFWYRQQPGQSLTLIATANQGSEATYESGFVIDKFPISRPNLTFSTLTVSNMSPEDSSIYLCSVERGDTEAFFGQGTRLTVV.